These 2 T cell receptor beta chains originate from one sample sequenced in a study of T cell repertoires in cytomegalovirus infection. TCRdb itself ran the reads through MiXCR, one entry per CDR3 protein. This sample has 300,000 to 450,000 distinct CDR3 sequences; 15% to 20% occur once, and the top ten carry around 8.6%. The sequenced sample consisted of PBMCs. Receptors were obtained from a human donor in good health (CMV status not recorded). Some clones in this sample may be carry-over from other donors' samples.

There are a few counts of this clonotype. The chain joins TRBV7-3 to TRBJ2-7; D not resolved. The CDR3 is made up of 15 amino acids. Looked up from germline, CDR1 is SGHTA and CDR2 is FQGTGA. V lost 5 bases and J 5 bases, leaving 19 bases between the germline ends. The CDR3 spells CASSLSETRSNEQYF. CDR3 nucleotide sequence: TGTGCCAGCAGCCTCAGTGAGACACGCTCTAACGAGCAGTACTTC. Full variable domain (remainder filled in from reference TRBV7-3 and TRBJ2-7): GAGVSQTPSNKVTEKGKYVELRCDPISGHTALYWYRQSLGQGPEFLIYFQGTGAADDSGLPNDRFFAVRPEGSVSTLKIQRTERGDSAVYLCASSLSETRSNEQYFGPGTRLTVT.

J is TRBJ1-6 and V is TRBV7-2, with D perhaps TRBD1 (6 bases). The CDR3 is made up of 16 amino acids. V lost 5 bases and J 8 bases, leaving 19 bases between the germline ends. Germline assignment: CDR1 SGHTA and CDR2 FQGNSA. The CDR3: CASSRTGTGRYSPLHF. The CDR3 region has the DNA TGTGCCAGCAGCCGCACGGGTACAGGGCGGTATTCACCCCTCCACTTT.